These 14 T cell receptor beta chains were all obtained from the same sample, sequenced in a study of blood T cells in healthy people across ages (dated by TCRdb to about 2015). Libraries were constructed by 5' RACE. The data were produced on an Illumina HiSeq 2500. The second PCR ran for about 6 to 11 cycles and used a J-beta primer mix along with a sample-barcoded 5' primer. TCRdb trimmed the raw reads at Q25, called clones with MiXCR and kept productive beta chains. Identical CDR3 protein sequences are pooled into one entry, listed with their most common genes and DNA. In this sample the table shows 1 million or so distinct CDR3 sequences, around 45% of which occur a single time. 18% of the sample is held by the ten biggest clonotypes. Sequenced sample: blood. These receptors were collected from a woman aged 55-69 years in good health.

In its sample, this clonotype was seen a few times. This rearrangement joins TRBV20-1 to TRBJ2-7, with TRBD2 as a possible D gene (6 bases). Germline V gene sequence: CDR1 DFQATT, CDR2 SNEGSKA (reference sequence). The CDR3 covers 14 residues. V shed 1 base and J shed 7 bases, with 17 bases lying between them. This chain's CDR3 is CSARVGSRGGEQYF. DNA of the CDR3: TGCAGTGCTAGAGTTGGGTCCCGGGGAGGAGAGCAGTACTTC.

The chain links TRBV12-3 or TRBV12-4 to TRBJ1-1, with D hard to call. V lost 1 base and J 5 bases, leaving 8 bases between the germline ends. This CDR3 spans 13 amino acids. DNA for the CDR3: TGTGCCAGCAGTTTAGGCTCTGGGACTGAAGCTTTCTTT. Translated, it gives CASSLGSGTEAFF.

This clonotype was picked up a small number of times. In DNA, the CDR3 is TGTGCCAGCAGTAATCTCTACGAGCAGTACTTC. As protein: CASSNLYEQYF. The chain is built from TRBV27 and TRBJ2-7; D is unresolved. The CDR3 totals 11 residues. CDR1 and CDR2 from the germline V gene are MNHEY and SMNVEV (reference sequence). Trimming pared 5 bases from V and 3 bases from J, leaving 5 bases between.

The chain uses TRBV5-1 and TRBJ2-5, with TRBD1 identical over 7 bases. Per the germline V gene, CDR1 is SGHRS and CDR2 is YFSETQ. CDR3 size: 15 residues. V dropped 4 bases and J dropped 1; count of bases not matched to a gene: 7. CDR3 sequence (DNA): TGCGCCAGCAGCGAGACAGGGTCAGGCCAAGAGACCCAGTACTTC. This sequence encodes CASSETGSGQETQYF. Variable domain in full (rest from reference TRBV5-1 and TRBJ2-5): KAGVTQTPRYLIKTRGQQVTLSCSPISGHRSVSWYQQTPGQGLQFLFEYFSETQRNKGNFPGRFSGRQFSNSRSEMNVSTLELGDSALYLCASSETGSGQETQYFGPGTRLLVL.

The chain employs TRBV5-1 and TRBJ2-3; D not resolved. The CDR3 runs 14 residues. Germline V CDR1 and CDR2: SGHRS, YFSETQ. V shed 4 bases and J shed 1 base, with 10 bases lying between them. CDR3 nucleotide sequence: TGCGCCAGCAGCGTCGGTACAGGCACAGATACGCAGTATTTT. It encodes CASSVGTGTDTQYF.

The chain links TRBV4-1 to TRBJ2-5; a weak D match, TRBD2 (5 bases). TRBJ2-7 matches the DNA end more closely, so the J call is doubtful. Germline CDR1 reads MGHRA; CDR2 reads YSYEKL. The CDR3 length is 14 residues. CDR3 sequence reads: CASSQNGVGYEQYF. CDR3 bases: TGCGCCAGCAGCCAGAACGGGGTGGGCTACGAGCAGTACTTC.

V usage is TRBV14 and J usage is TRBJ2-1; 10 bases line up with TRBD2. CDR3 size: 14 residues. V was clipped by 2 bases and J by 8 bases; unmatched bases: 3. Germline lookup yields CDR1 SGHDN and CDR2 FVKESK. The CDR3 DNA reads TGTGCCAGCAGCCAACTAGCGGGAGTCTATGAGCAGTTCTTC. Residues: CASSQLAGVYEQFF. The complete variable domain, with remaining parts taken from reference TRBV14 and TRBJ2-1, reads EAGVTQFPSHSVIEKGQTVTLRCDPISGHDNLYWYRRVMGKEIKFLLHFVKESKQDESGMPNNRFLAERTGGTYSTLKVQPAELEDSGVYFCASSQLAGVYEQFFGPGTRLTVL.

This chain links TRBV28 with TRBJ2-1; 9 nucleotides match TRBD2. Germline V gene sequence: CDR1 MDHEN, CDR2 SYDVKM. There are 13 residues in the CDR3. V lost 6 bases and J lost 8; bases outside the gene matches: 5. The DNA of the CDR3 is TGTGCCAGCAGACCGGGGACTAGCCATGAGCAGTTCTTC. It is translated as CASRPGTSHEQFF.

This chain joins TRBV4-1 and TRBJ2-7; 7 nucleotides line up with TRBD1. V lost 2 bases and J lost 4; bases outside the gene matches: 2. Germline CDR1 MGHRA, CDR2 YSYEKL. The CDR3 loop spans 13 amino acids. Here the CDR3 DNA reads TGCGCCAGCAGCCAAACGACAGGGTACGAGCAGTACTTC. Amino acid sequence: CASSQTTGYEQYF.

This sequence joins TRBV24-1 and TRBJ2-1, with TRBD1 matching 7 bases. CDR1 and CDR2 from the germline V gene are KGHDR and SFDVKD. The CDR3 totals 16 residues. Trimming removed 3 bases from V and 3 bases from J; junction bases left unmatched: 7. The CDR3, as DNA: TGTGCCACCAGTGATGCGATTAGACAGGGCTACAATGAGCAGTTCTTC. Translation: CATSDAIRQGYNEQFF.

This chain uses TRBV30 with TRBJ2-3; D might be TRBD1 or TRBD2, each matching 6 bases. The germline V and J ends were trimmed by 1 base and 0 bases, with 14 bases remaining between them. This CDR3 has 16 residues. Looked up from germline, CDR1 is GTSNPN and CDR2 is SVGIG (reference sequence). The CDR3 DNA reads TGTGCCTGGAGTGCCGGAGGGGACACTAGCACAGATACGCAGTATTTT. It encodes CAWSAGGDTSTDTQYF.

Remarks on this clonotype: The junction departs from the called germline gene at one end, perhaps through a read error. The chain recombines TRBV11-3 with TRBJ2-1; no clear D. This CDR3 contains 12 residues. Looked up from germline, CDR1 is SGHNT and CDR2 is YENEEA. CDR3 in amino acids: CASNLGPQEQFF. The CDR3, as DNA: TGTGCCAGCAACTTAGGACCACAAGAGCAGTTCTTC.

This clonotype has a count of ten or more. The rearrangement uses TRBV7-9 and TRBJ2-7; the D call may be TRBD1 or TRBD2 (5 bases each). The CDR3 contains 14 residues. The V gene's germline CDR1 is SEHNR and CDR2 FQNEAQ (reference sequence). The V end lost 5 bases, the J end lost 1 base, and 12 bases lay between the germline ends. In DNA form, the CDR3 reads TGTGCCAGCAGCCCCGGGACCGATTCCTACGAGCAGTACTTC. Translating gives CASSPGTDSYEQYF. The whole variable domain, remainder taken from reference TRBV7-9 and TRBJ2-7, is DTGVSQNPRHKITKRGQNVTFRCDPISEHNRLYWYRQTLGQGPEFLTYFQNEAQLEKSRLLSDRFSAERPKGSFSTLEIQRTEQGDSAMYLCASSPGTDSYEQYFGPGTRLTVT.

The chain recombines TRBV25-1 with TRBJ1-2; D might be TRBD1 (5 bases). Trimming stripped 1 base from V and 8 bases from J, with 14 bases between. The germline V gene has CDR1 MGHDK and CDR2 SYGVNS. This CDR3 region has 14 residues. In DNA, the CDR3 is TGTGCCAGCAGTGAATCTGCAGACAGAAGCGGCTACACCTTC. The encoded protein is CASSESADRSGYTF.